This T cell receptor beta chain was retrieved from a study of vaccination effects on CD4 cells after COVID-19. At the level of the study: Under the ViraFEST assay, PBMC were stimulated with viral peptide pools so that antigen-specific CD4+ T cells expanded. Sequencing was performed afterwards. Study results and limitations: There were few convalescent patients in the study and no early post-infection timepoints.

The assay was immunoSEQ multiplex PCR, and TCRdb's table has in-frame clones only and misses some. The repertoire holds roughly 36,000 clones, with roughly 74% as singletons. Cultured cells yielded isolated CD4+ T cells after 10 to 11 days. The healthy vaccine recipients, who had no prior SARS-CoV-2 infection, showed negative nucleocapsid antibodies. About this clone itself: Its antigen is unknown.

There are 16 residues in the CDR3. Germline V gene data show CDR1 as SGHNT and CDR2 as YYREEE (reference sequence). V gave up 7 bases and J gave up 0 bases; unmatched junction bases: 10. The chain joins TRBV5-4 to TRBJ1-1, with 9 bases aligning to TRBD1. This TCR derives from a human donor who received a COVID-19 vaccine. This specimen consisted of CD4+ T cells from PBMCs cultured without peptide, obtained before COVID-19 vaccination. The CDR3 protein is CASHRGPQYLNTEAFF. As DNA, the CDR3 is TGTGCCAGCCACAGGGGGCCACAGTACTTGAACACTGAAGCTTTCTTT.